This is a list of T cell receptor beta chains from one sample in a study of Ad26.COV2.S vaccination and SARS-CoV-2 variants. Data came from immunoSEQ multiplex PCR; TCRdb stores just in-frame clones and leaves some out. Of roughly 350,000 clones listed, less than 90% are singletons. The material sequenced was peripheral blood, taken in a trial of Ad26.COV2.S vaccine versus placebo. The receptors were gathered from a person aged 18-65 years who received the Ad26.COV2.S COVID-19 vaccine or a placebo. Both conserved end residues are part of each CDR3. A D gene is named only where the DNA matches it firmly. Rows may omit the clone size; those that give it use once, few, many or a size class.

TRBD1	once	TRBV2	TRBJ1-5	TGTGCCAGCAAGGGGGCAGGGCCTTTTGGCAATCAGCCCCAGCATTTT	CASKGAGPFGNQPQHF
-	-	TRBV2	TRBJ2-2	TGTGCCAGCATCCCTCGGAGGGGGGTCAACACCGGGGAGCTGTTTTTT	CASIPRRGVNTGELFF
TRBD2	-	TRBV4-3	TRBJ2-3	TGCGCCAGCAGCCGGTTCTTAGCGGGGGGCCACAACGCCACAGATACGCAGTATTTT	CASSRFLAGGHNATDTQYF
-	-	TRBV19	TRBJ1-3	TGTGCCAGTAGTCTCGGAAACACCATATATTTT	CASSLGNTIYF
-	-	TRBV25-1	TRBJ2-5	TGTGCCAGCAGTCCGGCAGGGACATTGGAGACCCAGTACTTC	CASSPAGTLETQYF
TRBD1	-	TRBV2	TRBJ1-5	TGTGCCAGCAGTTTTCGGACAGGGCTGGCTCAGCCCCAGCATTTT	CASSFRTGLAQPQHF
-	-	TRBV19	TRBJ1-2	TGTGCCAGTAGTCCGATGGGCGGCCTGATCACCTTC	CASSPMGGLITF
-	-	TRBV12-3/TRBV12-4	TRBJ2-7	TGTGCCAGCAGTTACCGGGACATTCTGCAGCAGTACTTC	CASSYRDILQQYF
TRBD1	-	TRBV10-1	TRBJ2-2	TGCGCCAGCAGCCCAAACCAGACAGGGAACGGGGAGCTGTTTTTT	CASSPNQTGNGELFF
-	-	TRBV6-1	TRBJ1-3	TGTGCCAGCAGTGAAGCAGGACGGGGAAACACCATATATTTT	CASSEAGRGNTIYF
-	-	TRBV28	TRBJ1-3	TGTGCCAGCACTAAGAAGAGCTCTGGAAACACCATATATTTT	CASTKKSSGNTIYF
-	-	TRBV28	TRBJ1-6	TGTGCCAGCAGCCAACAGTTGGGCTATAATTCACCCCTCCACTTT	CASSQQLGYNSPLHF
-	-	TRBV28	TRBJ2-6	TGTGCCAGCAGTTTCTATGGACTTTCATCTGGGGCCAACGTCCTGACTTTC	CASSFYGLSSGANVLTF
-	-	TRBV5-4	TRBJ1-1	TGTGCCAGCAGCTTAATCCAGGCAGCGAACACTGAAGCTTTCTTT	CASSLIQAANTEAFF
TRBD1	-	TRBV4-1	TRBJ2-5	TGCGCCAGCAGCCAAGAGGACAGGGGAGAGACCCAGTACTTC	CASSQEDRGETQYF
-	few	TRBV5-4	TRBJ1-3	TGTGCCAGCAGCTTGGCGGCGGGATTAGGTTCTGGAAACACCATATATTTT	CASSLAAGLGSGNTIYF
TRBD2	-	TRBV30	TRBJ2-1	TGTGCCCTTGGAGGCCCAAGTCCAAAGCGGGAGCTGGATGAGCAGTTCTTC	CALGGPSPKRELDEQFF
-	few	TRBV30	TRBJ2-4	TGTGCCTGGAGGGGCAACGGCGTATTGATTCAGTACTTC	CAWRGNGVLIQYF
TRBD2	-	TRBV27	TRBJ2-2	TGTGCCAGCAGCCGACTAGCGGGAGTATTTGCCGGGGAGCTGTTTTTT	CASSRLAGVFAGELFF
-	-	TRBV28	TRBJ1-2	TGTGCCAGCAGTGGGTGGGGCAGGGAAGGCTACACCTTC	CASSGWGREGYTF
-	-	TRBV11-2	TRBJ2-7	TGTGCCAGCAGCTTAGGGCAGGGGAATTCCTACGAGCAGTACTTC	CASSLGQGNSYEQYF
TRBD1	-	TRBV10-3	TRBJ1-1	TGTGCCATTATAGACAGGGTGAGCACTGAAGCTTTCTTT	CAIIDRVSTEAFF
-	once	TRBV5-8	TRBJ2-7	TGTGCCAGCAGCTTTATCCACGAGCAGTACTTC	CASSFIHEQYF
TRBD2	once	TRBV6-5	TRBJ2-7	TGTGCCAGCAGTTTCAGGACTAGCGGGAGTCTGCACGAGCAGTACTTC	CASSFRTSGSLHEQYF
-	-	TRBV2	TRBJ1-5	TGTGCCAGCAGTGAACAGTCTAGCAATCAGCCCCAGCATTTT	CASSEQSSNQPQHF
TRBD1	-	TRBV7-6	TRBJ2-7	TGTGCCAGCAGCTTAGCGCAAGGGGGACAGGTCCCGCGCGAGCAGTACTTC	CASSLAQGGQVPREQYF
-	-	TRBV20-1	TRBJ1-2	TGCAGTGCTAGACCGACTAGGGGCTACACCTTC	CSARPTRGYTF
-	-	TRBV7-8	TRBJ1-2	TGTGCCAGCAGCTTAGGGGGGCCTTCTTTTAACTATGGCTACACCTTC	CASSLGGPSFNYGYTF
TRBD1	-	TRBV7-3	TRBJ1-2	TGTGCCAGCAGCCCCGGGACAGAGAGTTATGGCTACACCTTC	CASSPGTESYGYTF
-	once	TRBV24-1	TRBJ1-2	TGTGCCACCAGTGATTCGACGGTTAACTATGGCTACACCTTC	CATSDSTVNYGYTF
TRBD1	-	TRBV19	TRBJ1-5	TGTGCCAGTAGCCCGACAGGGGGACATCAGCCCCAGCATTTT	CASSPTGGHQPQHF
-	-	TRBV5-8	TRBJ1-5	TGTGCCAGCAGCCTCGGACAGTCTTTAGGGCAGCCCCAGCATTTT	CASSLGQSLGQPQHF
-	-	TRBV7-2	TRBJ1-6	TGTGCCAGCAGCTTAATCGTAGATAATTCACCCCTCCACTTT	CASSLIVDNSPLHF
-	-	TRBV12-3/TRBV12-4	TRBJ2-7	TGTGCCAGCAGCCCCGGACAAGGCGGAGAGCAGTACTTC	CASSPGQGGEQYF
-	-	TRBV7-8	TRBJ1-2	TGTGCCAGCAGTACTGCTAACTATGGCTACACCTTC	CASSTANYGYTF
-	-	TRBV7-9	TRBJ1-5	TGTGCCAGCAGCTTGGGTCCTGATCAGCCCCAGCATTTT	CASSLGPDQPQHF
-	-	TRBV19	TRBJ1-1	TGTGCCAGTAGTATAGGCAGGAACACTGAAGCTTTCTTT	CASSIGRNTEAFF
-	-	TRBV19	TRBJ1-5	TGTGCCACCAAGGGCGGCACAAGCAATCAGCCCCAGCATTTT	CATKGGTSNQPQHF
-	-	TRBV19	TRBJ2-7	TGTGCCAGTAGAGATAAGGTGGCAGGGGTCGATACCTACGAGCAGTACTTC	CASRDKVAGVDTYEQYF
TRBD1	few	TRBV7-2	TRBJ2-7	TGTGCCAGCAGCTTAGAGAGACAGGGACACGAGCAGTACTTC	CASSLERQGHEQYF
-	-	TRBV27	TRBJ2-1	TGTGCCAGCACCCTAGGGCGGGCCAATGAGCAGTTCTTC	CASTLGRANEQFF
TRBD1	-	TRBV7-9	TRBJ2-7	TGTGCCAGCAGCTCCTACAGGGGGGAGTCCTACGAGCAGTACTTC	CASSSYRGESYEQYF
-	-	TRBV12-3/TRBV12-4	TRBJ2-5	TGTGCCAGCAGTTTAAGGGAGAAGACCCAGTACTTC	CASSLREKTQYF
-	-	TRBV6-5	TRBJ2-3	TGTGCCAGCAGTTACTCGAGCACAGATACGCAGTATTTT	CASSYSSTDTQYF
-	-	TRBV4-1	TRBJ2-1	TGCGCCAGCAGCCAAGGCATCTCCTACTCCTACAATGAGCAGTTCTTC	CASSQGISYSYNEQFF
TRBD1	-	TRBV4-1	TRBJ2-2	TGCGCCAGCAGCCGGGGACAGGGTGGCACCGGGGAGCTGTTTTTT	CASSRGQGGTGELFF
-	once	TRBV28	TRBJ1-5	TGTGCCAGCACCGTATTTGGGTACGGTCAGCCCCAGCATTTT	CASTVFGYGQPQHF
TRBD2	-	TRBV6-2/TRBV6-3	TRBJ2-7	TGTGCCAGCAGTACCCGAACTAGCGGGAGGGTCTACGAGCAGTACTTC	CASSTRTSGRVYEQYF
-	-	TRBV28	TRBJ2-5	TGTGCCAGCAGTGCTCCGTTTGGGGGTGGGGAGACCCAGTACTTC	CASSAPFGGGETQYF
-	-	TRBV27	TRBJ1-6	TGTGCCAGCAGTCTTAAACCCCAAAATTCACCCCTCCACTTT	CASSLKPQNSPLHF
TRBD1	-	TRBV28	TRBJ2-7	TGTGCCAGCAGGACCGGACAGGGCGAGCAGTACTTC	CASRTGQGEQYF
-	-	TRBV19	TRBJ1-3	TGTGCCAGTAGTATTCGGGTAGTGGAGCCCTCTGGAAACACCATATATTTT	CASSIRVVEPSGNTIYF
-	-	TRBV7-9	TRBJ1-4	TGTGCCAGCAGCCCCGTTCTGGTTAAAAATGAAAAACTGTTTTTT	CASSPVLVKNEKLFF